A single T cell receptor beta chain is shown here with its context. Its antigen is currently unknown. Germline and junction disagree at one end, which may indicate a read error. The data belong to a study of cytomegalovirus exposure and HLA in healthy donors. Overall study context: A preliminary data release comprised roughly 80 million unique TCRs obtained from HLA-typed donors.

The CDR3 sequence is 17 residues long. Germline V gives CDR1 MNHNS, CDR2 SASEGT. Everyone who donated was a healthy bone marrow donor. The PCR employed 60 Vbeta primers together with 13 Jbeta primers. Sequencing used immunoSEQ multiplex PCR; TCRdb keeps in-frame clones, though not all of them. Of over 130,000 clones in the sample, around 70% were seen once. Study-level results: The study listed some 160 cytomegalovirus-associated TCR beta chains. Later genetic work tied a missense DCLRE1C variant to beta-chain V and J trimming.

V gene TRBV6-1 combines with J gene TRBJ2-3; the match to TRBD1 covers 7 bases. This TCR came from a woman aged 25 to 39 in good health and CMV-seronegative. The specimen sequenced was PBMCs. DNA of the CDR3: TGTGCCAGCAGCGAAGGACAGGTCGAAACACACACAGATACGCAGTATTTT. Translating it yields CASSEGQVETHTDTQYF.